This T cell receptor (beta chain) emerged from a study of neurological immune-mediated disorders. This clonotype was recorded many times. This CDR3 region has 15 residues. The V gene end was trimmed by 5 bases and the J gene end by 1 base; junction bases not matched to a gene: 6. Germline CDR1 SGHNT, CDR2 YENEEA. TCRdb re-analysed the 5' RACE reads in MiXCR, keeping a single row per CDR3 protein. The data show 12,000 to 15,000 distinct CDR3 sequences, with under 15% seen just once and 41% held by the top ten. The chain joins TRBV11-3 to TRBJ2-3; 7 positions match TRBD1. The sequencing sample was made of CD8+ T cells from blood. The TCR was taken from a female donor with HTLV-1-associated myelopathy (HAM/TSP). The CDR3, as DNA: TGTGCCAGCAGCCCACAGGGGTCAGGCACAGATACGCAGTATTTT. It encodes CASSPQGSGTDTQYF.